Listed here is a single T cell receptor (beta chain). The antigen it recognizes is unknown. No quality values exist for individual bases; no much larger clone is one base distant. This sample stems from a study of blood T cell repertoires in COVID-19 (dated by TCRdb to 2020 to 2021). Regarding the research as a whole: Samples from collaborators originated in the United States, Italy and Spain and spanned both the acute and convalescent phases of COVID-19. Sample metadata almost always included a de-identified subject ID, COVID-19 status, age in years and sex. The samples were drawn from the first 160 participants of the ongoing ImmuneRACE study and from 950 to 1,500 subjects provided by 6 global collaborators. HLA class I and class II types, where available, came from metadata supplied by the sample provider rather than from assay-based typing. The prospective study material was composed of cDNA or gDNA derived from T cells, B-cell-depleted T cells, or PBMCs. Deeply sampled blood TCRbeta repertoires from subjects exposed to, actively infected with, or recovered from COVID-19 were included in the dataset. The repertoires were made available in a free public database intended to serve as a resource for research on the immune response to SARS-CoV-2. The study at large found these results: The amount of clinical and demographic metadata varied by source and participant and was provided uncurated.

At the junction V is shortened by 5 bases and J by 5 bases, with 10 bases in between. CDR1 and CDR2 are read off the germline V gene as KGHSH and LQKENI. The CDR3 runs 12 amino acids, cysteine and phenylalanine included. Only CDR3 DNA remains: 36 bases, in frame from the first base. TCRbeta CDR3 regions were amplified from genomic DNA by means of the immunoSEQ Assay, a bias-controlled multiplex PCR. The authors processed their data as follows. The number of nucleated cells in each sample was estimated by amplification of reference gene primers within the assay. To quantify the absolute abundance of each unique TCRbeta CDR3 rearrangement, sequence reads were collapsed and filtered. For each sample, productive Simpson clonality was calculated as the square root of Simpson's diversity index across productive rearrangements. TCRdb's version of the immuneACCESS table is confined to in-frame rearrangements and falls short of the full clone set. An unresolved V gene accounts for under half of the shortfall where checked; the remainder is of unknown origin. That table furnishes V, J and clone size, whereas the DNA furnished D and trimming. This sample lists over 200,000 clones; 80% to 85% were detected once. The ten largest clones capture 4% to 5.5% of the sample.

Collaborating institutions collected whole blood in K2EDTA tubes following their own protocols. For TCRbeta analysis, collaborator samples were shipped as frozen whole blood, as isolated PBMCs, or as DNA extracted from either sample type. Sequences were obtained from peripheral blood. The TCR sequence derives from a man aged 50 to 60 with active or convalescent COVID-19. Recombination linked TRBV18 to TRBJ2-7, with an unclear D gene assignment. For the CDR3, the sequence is CASSIAGDEQYF. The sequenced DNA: TGTGCCAGCTCAATAGCCGGTGACGAGCAGTACTTC.